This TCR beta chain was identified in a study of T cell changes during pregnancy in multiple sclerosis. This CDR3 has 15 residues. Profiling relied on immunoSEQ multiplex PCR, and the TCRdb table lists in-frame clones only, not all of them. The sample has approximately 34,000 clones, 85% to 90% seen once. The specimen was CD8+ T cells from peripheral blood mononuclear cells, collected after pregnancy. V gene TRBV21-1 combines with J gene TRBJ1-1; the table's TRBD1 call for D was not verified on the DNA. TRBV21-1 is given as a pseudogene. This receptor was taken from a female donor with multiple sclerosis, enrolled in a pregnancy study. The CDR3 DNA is TGTGCCAGCAGCAAGTACAGGGGGCGAGGGGCTGAAGCTTTCTTT. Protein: CASSKYRGRGAEAFF.